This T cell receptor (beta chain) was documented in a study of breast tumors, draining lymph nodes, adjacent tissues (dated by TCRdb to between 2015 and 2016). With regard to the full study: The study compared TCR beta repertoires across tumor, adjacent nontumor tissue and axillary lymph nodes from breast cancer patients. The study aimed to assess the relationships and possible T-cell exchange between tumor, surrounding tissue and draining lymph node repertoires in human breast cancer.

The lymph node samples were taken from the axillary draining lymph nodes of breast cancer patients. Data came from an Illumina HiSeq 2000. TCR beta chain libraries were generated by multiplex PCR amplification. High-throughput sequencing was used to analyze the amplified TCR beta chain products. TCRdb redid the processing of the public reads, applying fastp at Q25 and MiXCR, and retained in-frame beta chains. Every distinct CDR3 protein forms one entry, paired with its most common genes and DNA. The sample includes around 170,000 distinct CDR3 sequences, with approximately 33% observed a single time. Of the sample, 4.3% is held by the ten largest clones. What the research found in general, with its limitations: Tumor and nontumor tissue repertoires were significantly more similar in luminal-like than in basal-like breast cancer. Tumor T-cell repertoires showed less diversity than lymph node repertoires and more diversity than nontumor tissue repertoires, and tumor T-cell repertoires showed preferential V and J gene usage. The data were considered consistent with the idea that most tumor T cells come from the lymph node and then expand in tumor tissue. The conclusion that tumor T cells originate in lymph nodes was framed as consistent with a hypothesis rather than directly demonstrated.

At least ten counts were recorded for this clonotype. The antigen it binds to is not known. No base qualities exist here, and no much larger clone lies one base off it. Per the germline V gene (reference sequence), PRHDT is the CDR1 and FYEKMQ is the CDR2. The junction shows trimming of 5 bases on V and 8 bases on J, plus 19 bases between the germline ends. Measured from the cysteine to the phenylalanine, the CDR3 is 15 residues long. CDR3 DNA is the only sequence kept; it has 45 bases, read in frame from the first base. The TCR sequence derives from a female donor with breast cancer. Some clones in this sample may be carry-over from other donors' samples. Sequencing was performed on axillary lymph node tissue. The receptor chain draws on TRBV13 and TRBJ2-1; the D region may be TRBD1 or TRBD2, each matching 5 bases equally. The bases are TGTGCCAGCAGCGTCCCGGGACGGCGCTTGGATGAGCAGTTCTTC. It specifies CASSVPGRRLDEQFF.